This T cell receptor (beta chain) was identified in a study of cytomegalovirus exposure and HLA in healthy donors. The study's findings and limits: Across HLA loci, a later analysis found differing TCR association rates, with DRB1 most and HLA-C fewest. It was 164 TCR beta chains that were listed as cytomegalovirus-associated.

In germline, CDR1 is SQVTM, CDR2 ANQGSEA. This CDR3 is built from 13 residues. Trimming pared 7 bases from V and 3 bases from J, leaving 15 bases between. Comment on this clone: Its antigen is still unknown.

The PCR was carried out with 60 Vbeta primers and 13 Jbeta primers. The assay was immunoSEQ multiplex PCR, and TCRdb's table has in-frame clones only and misses some. This sample contains approximately 120,000 clones. Healthy bone marrow donors formed the donor group. This TCR came from a young man in good health and CMV-seronegative. The sample consisted of PBMCs. V gene TRBV29-1 combines with J gene TRBJ1-2; D may be TRBD1 (6 bases). CDR3 DNA sequence: TGCAGCGCCTTCGGACAGAGCGACTATGGCTACACCTTC. Translated, it gives CSAFGQSDYGYTF.